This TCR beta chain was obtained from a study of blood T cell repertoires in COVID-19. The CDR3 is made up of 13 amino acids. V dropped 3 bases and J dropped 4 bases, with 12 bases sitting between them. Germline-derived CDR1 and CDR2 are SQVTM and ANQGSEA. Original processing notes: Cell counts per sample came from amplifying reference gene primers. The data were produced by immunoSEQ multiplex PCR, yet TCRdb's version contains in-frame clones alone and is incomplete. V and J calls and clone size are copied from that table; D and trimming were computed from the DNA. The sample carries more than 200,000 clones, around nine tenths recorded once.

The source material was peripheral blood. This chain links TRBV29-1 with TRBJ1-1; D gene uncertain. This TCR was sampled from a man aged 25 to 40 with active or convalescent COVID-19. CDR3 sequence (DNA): TGCAGCGTTGAGTCGGTGGTTGGCACTGAAGCTTTCTTT. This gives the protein CSVESVVGTEAFF.